This TCR beta chain was sequenced in a study of OX40 agonist ivuxolimab in advanced cancers. Study-level points and caveats: The CD4+ and CD8+ T cells in the blood had expanded clonally by week 6 at 0.1 to 3.0 mg/kg.

Only in-frame clones appear in the TCRdb table, and some are missing; sequencing was by immunoSEQ multiplex PCR. The sample has approximately 45,000 clones, 70% to 90% seen once. The V and J ends lost 4 bases and 6 bases respectively, with 10 bases between them. CDR1 and CDR2 (germline): MDHEN, SYDVKM. The CDR3 covers 13 residues. This clone was detected a few times. Its specificity is unknown. Patients with a history of autoimmune disease or on systemic immunosuppression were excluded. Sampling times: baseline, cycle 4 day 1, cycle 7 day 1. The chain has TRBV28 and TRBJ1-5; D uncertain. The specimen comprised CD4+ or CD8+ T cells sorted from blood, sampled in a trial of the OX40 agonist ivuxolimab. The TCR was taken from an adult with an advanced solid tumor such as melanoma, head and neck, liver or kidney cancer. CDR3 sequence reads: CASSSSPGQPQHF. CDR3 sequence (DNA): TGTGCCAGCAGTTCAAGCCCGGGTCAGCCCCAGCATTTT. Looking up the rest from reference TRBV28 and TRBJ1-5 gives the full variable domain: DVKVTQSSRYLVKRTGEKVFLECVQDMDHENMFWYRQDPGLGLRLIYFSYDVKMKEKGDIPEGYSVSREKKERFSLILESASTNQTSMYLCASSSSPGQPQHFGDGTRLSIL.